This TCR beta chain was recorded in a study of T cells after yellow fever vaccination. This clonotype showed up many times. The antigen is unknown. TCRdb reanalysed the 5' RACE reads using MiXCR and keeps one entry per CDR3 protein. Seen here are some 97,000 distinct CDR3 sequences, approximately 5.5% observed once, and the top ten hold over 40%. Germline-derived CDR1 and CDR2 are SGHTA and FQGNSA. Unmatched junction bases numbered 6, after V lost 3 bases and J lost 4 bases. This CDR3 has 17 residues. Broader study findings: The secondary T-cell response peaked on day 5, not day 15, but was weaker.

The clonotype was recovered from a man aged 18 to 29 who received the YFV17D yellow fever vaccine. The chain recombines TRBV7-2 with TRBJ2-4; 13 nucleotides match TRBD2. Sequenced here: CD8+ T cells sorted from PBMCs, sampled 10 days after the yellow fever booster vaccination. The CDR3 coding sequence is TGTGCCAGCAGCTTCCCTACTAGCGGGGGGGCAAAAAACATTCAGTACTTC. Translated, it gives CASSFPTSGGAKNIQYF.